This record concerns one TCR beta chain sequence. This entry is derived from a study of blood T cell repertoires in COVID-19. Turning to the study itself: Nucleic acid was either cDNA or gDNA, and it came from T cells, B-cell-depleted T cells, or PBMCs.

Using immunoSEQ multiplex PCR, the repertoire was profiled, and TCRdb retains in-frame clones only, with some absent. This repertoire shows approximately 20,000 clones, 80% to 90% found once; its top ten account for approximately 2.9%. The trim removed 2 bases at V and 2 bases at J, leaving 10 bases unmatched. The CDR3 runs to 18 residues. Germline V gene data show CDR1 as MDHEN and CDR2 as SYDVKM. The source of this sequence is a human donor in a cohort sampled during active COVID-19. J is TRBJ1-4 and V is TRBV28; the match to TRBD1 covers 8 bases. The specimen sequenced was peripheral blood. DNA for the CDR3: TGTGCCAGCAGTTTAATCTCCCAGGGGGCGAATACTAATGAAAAACTGTTTTTT. Protein product: CASSLISQGANTNEKLFF. Using reference TRBV28 and TRBJ1-4 for the parts outside the CDR3, the full variable domain is DVKVTQSSRYLVKRTGEKVFLECVQDMDHENMFWYRQDPGLGLRLIYFSYDVKMKEKGDIPEGYSVSREKKERFSLILESASTNQTSMYLCASSLISQGANTNEKLFFGSGTQLSVL.